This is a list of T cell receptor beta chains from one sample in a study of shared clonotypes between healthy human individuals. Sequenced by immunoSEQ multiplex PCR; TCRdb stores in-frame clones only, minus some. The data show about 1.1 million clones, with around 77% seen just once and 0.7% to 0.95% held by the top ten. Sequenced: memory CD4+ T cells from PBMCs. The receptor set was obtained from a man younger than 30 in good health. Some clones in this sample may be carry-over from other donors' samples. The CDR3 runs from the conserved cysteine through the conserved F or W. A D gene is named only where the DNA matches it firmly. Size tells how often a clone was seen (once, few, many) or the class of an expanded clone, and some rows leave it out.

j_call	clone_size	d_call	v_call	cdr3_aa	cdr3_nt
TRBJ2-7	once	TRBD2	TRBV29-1	CSVPSSGSDEQYF	TGCAGCGTCCCCTCTAGCGGGAGTGACGAGCAGTACTTC
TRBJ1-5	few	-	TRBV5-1	CASSPGTYSNQPQHF	TGCGCCAGCAGCCCTGGGACGTATAGCAATCAGCCCCAGCATTTT
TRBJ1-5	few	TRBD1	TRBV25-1	CASSAGTGGEGQPQHF	TGTGCCAGCAGTGCCGGGACAGGGGGCGAAGGACAGCCCCAGCATTTT
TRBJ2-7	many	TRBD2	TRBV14	CASSRWGGAYEQYF	TGTGCCAGCAGCCGATGGGGGGGAGCTTACGAGCAGTACTTC
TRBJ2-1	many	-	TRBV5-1	CASSSAPLYNEQFF	TGCGCCAGCAGCTCCGCCCCCCTGTACAATGAGCAGTTCTTC
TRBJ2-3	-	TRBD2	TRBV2	CASSDRLAGADTQYF	TGTGCCAGCAGTGACCGACTAGCGGGGGCAGATACGCAGTATTTT
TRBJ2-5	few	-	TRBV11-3	CASSSERHRAQYF	TGTGCCAGCAGCTCCGAGCGGCACAGGGCCCAGTACTTC
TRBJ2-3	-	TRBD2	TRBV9	CASSVRGADTQYF	TGTGCCAGCAGCGTGCGGGGGGCAGATACGCAGTATTTT
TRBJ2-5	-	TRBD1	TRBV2	CASIKQGAGQETQYF	TGTGCCAGCATCAAGCAGGGGGCTGGCCAAGAGACCCAGTACTTC
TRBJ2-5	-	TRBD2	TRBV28	CASRTSGRIETQYF	TGTGCCAGCAGGACTAGCGGGAGAATCGAGACCCAGTACTTC
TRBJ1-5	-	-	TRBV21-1	CASSKNPFSNQPQHF	TGTGCCAGCAGCAAAAACCCGTTCAGCAATCAGCCCCAGCATTTT
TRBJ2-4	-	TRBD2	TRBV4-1	CASSPRGGAMTKNIQYF	TGCGCCAGCAGCCCTCGCGGGGGGGCTATGACCAAAAACATTCAGTACTTC
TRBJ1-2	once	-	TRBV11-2	CASSPDGTYYGYTF	TGTGCCAGCAGCCCAGACGGGACTTACTATGGCTACACCTTC
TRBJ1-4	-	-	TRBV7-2	CASSWRQTPEKLFF	TGTGCCAGCAGCTGGCGACAGACCCCTGAAAAACTGTTTTTT
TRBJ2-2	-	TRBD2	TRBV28	CASSLGTRANTGELFF	TGTGCCAGCAGTTTGGGGACTAGGGCGAACACCGGGGAGCTGTTTTTT
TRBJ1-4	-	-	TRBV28	CASSLSVGVKEKLFF	TGTGCCAGCAGTTTAAGTGTGGGGGTAAAAGAAAAACTGTTTTTT
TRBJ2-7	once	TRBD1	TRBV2	CASRNRDRGYEQYF	TGTGCCAGCAGGAACAGGGACAGGGGCTACGAGCAGTACTTC
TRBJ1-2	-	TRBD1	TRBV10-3	CAISLEGGAGYGYTF	TGTGCCATCAGTTTGGAAGGGGGCGCAGGCTATGGCTACACCTTC
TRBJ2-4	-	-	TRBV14	CASSPFLGGNIQYF	TGTGCCAGCAGCCCATTCCTCGGCGGGAACATTCAGTACTTC
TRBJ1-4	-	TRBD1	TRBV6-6	CASSTGGYEKLFF	TGTGCCAGCAGTACAGGGGGATATGAAAAACTGTTTTTT
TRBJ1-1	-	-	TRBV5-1	CASSPKLGSTNTEAFF	TGCGCCAGCAGCCCAAAATTGGGGAGTACGAACACTGAAGCTTTCTTT
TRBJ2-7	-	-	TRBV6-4	CASKGECGTYEQYF	TGTGCCAGCAAAGGGGAGTGCGGGACGTACGAGCAGTACTTC
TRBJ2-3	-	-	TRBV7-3	CASSLSANTDTQYF	TGTGCCAGCAGCTTGAGCGCTAACACAGATACGCAGTATTTT
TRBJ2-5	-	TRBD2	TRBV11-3	CASSPIAGPQETQYF	TGTGCCAGCAGCCCTATAGCGGGGCCTCAAGAGACCCAGTACTTC
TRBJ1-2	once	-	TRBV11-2	CASSPTRTYSTF	TGTGCCAGCAGCCCTACTCGGACATATTCCACCTTC
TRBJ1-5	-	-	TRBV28	CASSFPKRGTQHF	TGTGCCAGCAGTTTCCCTAAGCGGGGTACCCAGCATTTT
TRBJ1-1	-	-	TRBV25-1	CASRVTGKAFF	TGTGCCAGCAGAGTCACTGGAAAAGCTTTCTTT
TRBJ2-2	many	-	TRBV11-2	CASSTAGPSSTGELFF	TGTGCCAGCAGCACGGCGGGGCCGAGTAGCACCGGGGAGCTGTTTTTT
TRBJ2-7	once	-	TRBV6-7	CASSYSRSNLFYEQYF	TGTGCCAGCAGTTACTCTCGCAGCAATCTATTCTACGAGCAGTACTTC
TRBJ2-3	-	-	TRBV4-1	CASSIPSTDTQYF	TGCGCCAGCAGCATCCCTAGCACAGATACGCAGTATTTT
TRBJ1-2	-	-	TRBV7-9	CASSLAGEDGYTF	TGTGCCAGCAGCTTAGCAGGGGAGGATGGCTACACCTTC
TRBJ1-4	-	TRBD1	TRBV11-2	CASQGGINEKLFF	TGTGCCAGCCAGGGGGGCATAAATGAAAAACTGTTTTTT
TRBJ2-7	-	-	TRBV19	CASSRGAGAYYEQYF	TGTGCCAGTAGCCGGGGGGCGGGAGCATACTACGAGCAGTACTTC
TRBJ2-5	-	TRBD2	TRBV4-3	CASSQETSGTQETQYF	TGCGCCAGCAGCCAAGAGACTAGCGGGACCCAAGAGACCCAGTACTTC
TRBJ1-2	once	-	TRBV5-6	CASSLANGPGQRGYGYTF	TGTGCCAGCAGCTTGGCCAACGGTCCCGGACAGAGGGGCTATGGCTACACCTTC
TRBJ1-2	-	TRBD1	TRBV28	CASNFLQGPGGYTF	TGTGCCAGCAACTTCTTACAGGGGCCTGGGGGCTACACCTTC
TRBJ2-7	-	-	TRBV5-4	CASSLRGRAPYEQYF	TGTGCCAGCAGCTTGAGAGGCAGGGCTCCCTACGAGCAGTACTTC
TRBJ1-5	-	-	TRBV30	CAWSPHGYSNQPQHF	TGTGCCTGGAGTCCACACGGGTATAGCAATCAGCCCCAGCATTTT
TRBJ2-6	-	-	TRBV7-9	CASTPAGANVLTF	TGTGCCAGCACCCCAGCTGGGGCCAACGTCCTGACTTTC
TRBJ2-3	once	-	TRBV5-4	CASRRGTDTQYF	TGTGCCAGCAGACGGGGCACAGATACGCAGTATTTT
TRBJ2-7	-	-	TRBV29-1	CSVGSWQAPYEQYF	TGCAGCGTTGGTAGTTGGCAAGCCCCCTACGAGCAGTACTTC
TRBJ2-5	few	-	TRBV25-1	CASSEVSTGQETQYF	TGTGCCAGCAGCGAAGTCTCGACCGGTCAAGAGACCCAGTACTTC